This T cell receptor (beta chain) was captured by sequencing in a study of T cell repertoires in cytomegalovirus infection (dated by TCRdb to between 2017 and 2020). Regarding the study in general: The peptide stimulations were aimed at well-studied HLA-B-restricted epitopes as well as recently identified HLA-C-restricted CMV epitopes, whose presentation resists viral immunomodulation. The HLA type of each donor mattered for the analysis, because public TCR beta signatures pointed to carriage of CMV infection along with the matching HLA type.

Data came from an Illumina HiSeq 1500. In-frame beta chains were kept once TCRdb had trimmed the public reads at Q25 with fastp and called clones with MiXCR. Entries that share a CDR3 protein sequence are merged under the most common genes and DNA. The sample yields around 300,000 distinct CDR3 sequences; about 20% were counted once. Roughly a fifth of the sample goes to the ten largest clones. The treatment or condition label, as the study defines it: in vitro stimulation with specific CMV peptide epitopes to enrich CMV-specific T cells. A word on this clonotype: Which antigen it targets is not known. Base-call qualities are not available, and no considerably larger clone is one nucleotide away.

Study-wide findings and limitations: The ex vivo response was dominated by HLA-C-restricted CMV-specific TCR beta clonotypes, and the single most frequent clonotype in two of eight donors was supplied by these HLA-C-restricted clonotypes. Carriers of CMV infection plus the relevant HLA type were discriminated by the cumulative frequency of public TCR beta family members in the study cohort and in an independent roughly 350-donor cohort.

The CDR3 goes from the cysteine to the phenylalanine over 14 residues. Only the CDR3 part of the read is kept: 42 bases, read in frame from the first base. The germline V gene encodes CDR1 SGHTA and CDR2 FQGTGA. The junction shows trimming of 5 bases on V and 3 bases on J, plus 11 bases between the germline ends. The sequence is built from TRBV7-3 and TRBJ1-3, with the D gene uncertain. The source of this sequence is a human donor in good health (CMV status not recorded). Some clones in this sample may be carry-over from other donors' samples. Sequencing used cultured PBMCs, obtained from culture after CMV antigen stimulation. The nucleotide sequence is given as TGTGCCAGCAGCAAAGAGGGCCGTGGAAACACCATATATTTT. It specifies CASSKEGRGNTIYF.